Following are 10 T cell receptor beta chains from one sample sequenced in a study of OX40 agonist ivuxolimab in advanced cancers. The library relied on the immunoSEQ multiplex PCR assay. TCRdb holds this immuneACCESS table with in-frame rearrangements only. Some clones are missing; in checked studies, unresolved V genes explain under half, and the rest has no known cause. The sample table contains roughly 71,000 clones; only one count was recorded for about nine tenths of them. The top ten clones comprise approximately 0.5% of the sample. Sequenced material: CD4+ or CD8+ T cells sorted from blood, taken in a trial of the OX40 agonist ivuxolimab. All receptors come from an adult with an advanced solid tumor such as melanoma, head and neck, liver or kidney cancer.

This chain links TRBV5-1 with TRBJ1-4, with D perhaps matching TRBD1 (6 bases). Trimming left V 0 bases short and J 5 bases short, with 11 bases between. This CDR3 is 15 amino acids long. Germline assignment: CDR1 SGHRS and CDR2 YFSETQ. Here the CDR3 DNA reads TGCGCCAGCAGCTTGGCTCAGGGGAGAAATGAAAAACTGTTTTTT. Its protein is CASSLAQGRNEKLFF. The complete variable domain, with remaining parts taken from reference TRBV5-1 and TRBJ1-4, reads KAGVTQTPRYLIKTRGQQVTLSCSPISGHRSVSWYQQTPGQGLQFLFEYFSETQRNKGNFPGRFSGRQFSNSRSEMNVSTLELGDSALYLCASSLAQGRNEKLFFGSGTQLSVL.

The chain combines TRBV25-1 with TRBJ1-1; TRBD1 matches 11 bases. This CDR3 region has 15 residues. J gave up 4 bases and V 3 bases, and 4 bases lay outside the gene matches. Germline CDR1 is MGHDK and CDR2 is SYGVNS. CDR3 loop: CASSDPGQGATEAFF. In nucleotides, the CDR3 is TGTGCCAGCAGTGACCCCGGACAGGGGGCCACTGAAGCTTTCTTT.

The chain recombines TRBV18 with TRBJ1-2; no definite D call. The CDR3 totals 15 residues. The V gene lost 0 bases and the J gene lost 7 bases, with 15 bases spanning the gap. Germline V gives CDR1 KGHSH, CDR2 LQKENI. Written as DNA, the CDR3 is TGTGCCAGCTCACCACCGAGGGAGTTGAATGGTGGCTACACCTTC. This sequence encodes CASSPPRELNGGYTF.

This clone was observed once. The chain uses TRBV27 and TRBJ1-6; 8 bases align to TRBD1. Unmatched junction bases numbered 6, after V lost 5 bases and J lost 6 bases. The CDR3 runs 15 residues. CDR1 and CDR2 from the germline V gene are MNHEY and SMNVEV (reference sequence). CDR3 DNA: TGTGCCAGCAGTCCTTGGACAGGGAGTAATTCACCCCTCCACTTT. Protein product: CASSPWTGSNSPLHF.

The chain joins TRBV28 to TRBJ1-5, with D possibly TRBD1 on 5 matching bases. From germline, CDR1 is MDHEN and CDR2 SYDVKM. The CDR3 totals 16 residues. V shed 5 bases and J shed 5 bases, with 19 bases lying between them. The CDR3 nucleotides read TGTGCCAGCAGTACACCGGGACTCGGGCGTGATCAGCCCCAGCATTTT. Amino acid sequence: CASSTPGLGRDQPQHF. Looking up the rest from reference TRBV28 and TRBJ1-5 gives the full variable domain: DVKVTQSSRYLVKRTGEKVFLECVQDMDHENMFWYRQDPGLGLRLIYFSYDVKMKEKGDIPEGYSVSREKKERFSLILESASTNQTSMYLCASSTPGLGRDQPQHFGDGTRLSIL.

This clone was seen more than once but under ten times. The rearrangement links TRBV7-9 to TRBJ1-2; D not resolved. V lost 0 bases, J lost 8 bases, and 7 bases lay in between. This CDR3 has 12 amino acids. Germline-derived CDR1 and CDR2 are SEHNR and FQNEAQ (reference sequence). CDR3 bases: TGTGCCAGCAGCTTAGCGACGGCCGGCTACACCTTC. Protein product: CASSLATAGYTF.

The V call is TRBV10-3, the J call TRBJ1-2; 7 bases map to TRBD1. Germline V CDR1 and CDR2: ENHRY, SYGVKD. The V gene end was trimmed by 1 base and the J gene end by 5 bases; junction bases not matched to a gene: 4. This CDR3 spans 14 amino acids. CDR3 region: CAISEYTGDYGYTF. DNA for the CDR3: TGTGCCATCAGTGAGTACACAGGGGATTATGGCTACACCTTC.

There are a few counts of this clone. J is TRBJ1-2 and V is TRBV19; perhaps TRBD1 as D (6 bases). Trimming pared 9 bases from V and 6 bases from J, leaving 23 bases between. Germline V gene data show CDR1 as LNHDA and CDR2 as SQIVND (reference sequence). This CDR3 has 15 residues. CDR3 sequence: CARPPDRTLGDGYTF. The CDR3 DNA reads TGTGCCAGGCCTCCCGACAGGACCTTGGGGGATGGCTACACCTTC.

The rearrangement uses TRBV28 and TRBJ2-2; no definite D call. The germline CDR1 and CDR2 sequences are MDHEN and SYDVKM. V lost 3 bases and J 2 bases, leaving 4 bases between the germline ends. The CDR3 is 13 amino acids. CDR3 DNA sequence: TGTGCCAGCAGTTTCAGTAACACCGGGGAGCTGTTTTTT. The encoded protein is CASSFSNTGELFF.

This clone was observed a few times. The chain carries TRBV18 and TRBJ2-7, with 12 bases aligning to TRBD1. This CDR3 region has 15 residues. Trimming took 3 bases from V and 3 from J; bases not matched to a gene: 3. Per germline, CDR1 KGHSH and CDR2 LQKENI. The CDR3 nucleotides are TGTGCCAGCTCACCGGGACAGGGGGCAATCTACGAGCAGTACTTC. The encoded protein is CASSPGQGAIYEQYF.